The clone carrying this T cell receptor (beta chain) was recorded a few times. One entry per CDR3 protein results from TCRdb running MiXCR on the 5' RACE reads. The sample gives 450,000 to 600,000 distinct CDR3 sequences, approximately 13% of which show up once; over 12% is in the top ten. This entry comes from a study of T cells after yellow fever vaccination. Specimen: PBMCs, collected on the day of the yellow fever booster vaccination. The TCR was taken from a young man who received the YFV17D yellow fever vaccine.

CDR3 DNA sequence: TGCGCCAGCAGCCCGACAGGGGGCGGGGAGCTGTTTTTT. Translated, it gives CASSPTGGGELFF. The chain uses TRBV5-1 and TRBJ2-2, with TRBD1 identical over 9 bases. This CDR3 comprises 13 residues. V was clipped by 4 bases and J by 7 bases; unmatched bases: 2. Per the germline V gene, CDR1 is SGHRS and CDR2 is YFSETQ.